This T cell receptor beta chain was found in a study of blood T cell repertoires in COVID-19. Study overall: COVID-19 samples collected from the United States, Italy and Spain covered acute and convalescent phases.

The CDR3 is made up of 17 amino acids. CDR1 and CDR2 (germline): MNHNS, SASEGT. J lost 5 bases, V lost 0 bases, and 4 bases had no gene match. The method was immunoSEQ multiplex PCR; TCRdb's version includes in-frame clones alone and lacks a portion of them. The sample lists 30,000 to 40,000 clones, around 85% occurring once. Material: peripheral blood. The chain uses TRBV6-1 and TRBJ2-2; 12 nucleotides match TRBD2. This receptor was obtained from a man between 60 and 75 years old with active or convalescent COVID-19. The CDR3 here is CASSEALGLAGTGELFF. CDR3 nucleotide sequence: TGTGCCAGCAGTGAAGCGCTAGGACTAGCGGGGACCGGGGAGCTGTTTTTT.